Presented here are 10 T cell receptor beta chains from one specimen sequenced in a study of shared clonotypes between healthy human individuals. Measured with immunoSEQ multiplex PCR; TCRdb has only the in-frame clones, and not every one. The profile shows roughly 700,000 clones, about 90% of them singletons. Sequenced input: memory CD8+ T cells from PBMCs. Subset given: CD45RO+ cells pooled with CCR7-negative TemRA cells. These receptors were taken from a man aged 18 to 35 in good health. Some clones in this sample may be carry-over from other donors' samples.

Notes on this clone: The sample has other DNA sequences that encode this CDR3 too. The chain is built from TRBV6-5 and TRBJ2-1; the D is unclear. The germline V gene has CDR1 MNHEY and CDR2 SVGAGI. V was cut by 2 bases and J by 4 bases, with 6 bases left in between. The CDR3 sequence is 13 residues long. CDR3 sequence (DNA): TGTGCCAGCAGTTACAGGGTTTACAATGAGCAGTTCTTC. Translation: CASSYRVYNEQFF.

This clone turned up a few times. The CDR3 DNA sequence: TGTGCCAGCAGTTCAGGGACAGGCTTCCAGCCCCAGCATTTT. This encodes CASSSGTGFQPQHF. The chain joins TRBV28 to TRBJ1-5; 8 nucleotides match TRBD1. With V trimmed by 4 bases and J by 7 bases, 6 bases remained unmatched. Germline CDR1 reads MDHEN; CDR2 reads SYDVKM. This CDR3 is built from 14 residues.

The chain uses TRBV7-9 and TRBJ2-1; D is perhaps TRBD1 (5 bases). The V gene lost 5 bases and the J gene lost 4 bases, with 18 bases spanning the gap. This CDR3 has 16 amino acids. Per the germline V gene, CDR1 is SEHNR and CDR2 is FQNEAQ (reference sequence). As DNA, the CDR3 is TGTGCCAGCAGCCCCCGTGCCCCGGACACATACAATGAGCAGTTCTTC. Translating it yields CASSPRAPDTYNEQFF.

This chain uses TRBV28 with TRBJ2-2; D is unresolved. V dropped 2 bases and J dropped 1 base, with 8 bases sitting between them. This CDR3 has 15 amino acids. Germline V CDR1 and CDR2: MDHEN, SYDVKM. Here the CDR3 DNA reads TGTGCCAGCAGTTTACCTCAGGAGAACACCGGGGAGCTGTTTTTT. This sequence encodes CASSLPQENTGELFF.

In DNA, the CDR3 is TGTGCCAGCAGTCCCCGGACTAGCGGGAACGTGGAGACCCAGTACTTC. It specifies CASSPRTSGNVETQYF. This chain joins TRBV27 and TRBJ2-5; 12 bases are a match to TRBD2. Germline-derived CDR1 and CDR2 are MNHEY and SMNVEV (reference sequence). This CDR3 comprises 16 residues. Losses at the gene ends were 5 bases for V and 5 bases for J; bases not matched to a gene: 9.

This chain joins TRBV27 and TRBJ2-1; no clear D. Trimming took off 8 bases at V and 2 bases at J, with 22 bases between the two ends. The germline CDR1 and CDR2 sequences are MNHEY and SMNVEV (reference sequence). This CDR3 contains 17 residues. Written as DNA, the CDR3 is TGTGCCAGCGGCCACCGGGCCTCCCGAATAGCCTACAATGAGCAGTTCTTC. Amino acid sequence: CASGHRASRIAYNEQFF.

This clone was detected a few times. The genes are TRBV7-9 and TRBJ2-3, with a tentative D call TRBD1 (5 bases). The V gene's germline CDR1 is SEHNR and CDR2 FQNEAQ (reference sequence). This CDR3 has 17 amino acids. Trimming stripped 3 bases from V and 3 bases from J, with 19 bases between. The DNA of the CDR3 is TGTGCCAGCAGCTTTCCCATGACAGCGACAAAAACAGATACGCAGTATTTT. It specifies CASSFPMTATKTDTQYF.

This rearrangement joins TRBV27 to TRBJ2-7; the D gene could be TRBD1 or TRBD2 (5 bases each). The V gene lost 6 bases and the J gene lost 3 bases, with 18 bases spanning the gap. This CDR3 spans 15 amino acids. CDR1 is MNHEY and CDR2 is SMNVEV in the germline V gene (reference sequence). The CDR3 spells CASSTAMDGGYEQYF. The CDR3 nucleotides read TGTGCCAGCAGCACCGCAATGGATGGGGGCTACGAGCAGTACTTC.

The chain recombines TRBV11-2 with TRBJ2-4, with a possible D match to TRBD2 (6 bases). CDR3 length: 15 amino acids. The germline V gene has CDR1 SGHAT and CDR2 FQNNGV. The germline V and J ends were trimmed by 4 bases and 0 bases, with 10 bases remaining between them. CDR3 DNA: TGTGCCAGCAGCTCACGGGAGCTAGCCAAAAACATTCAGTACTTC. Its translation: CASSSRELAKNIQYF.

The chain couples TRBV27 to TRBJ1-2, with 10 bases fitting TRBD1. The CDR3 covers 15 residues. J lost 8 bases, V lost 5 bases, and 11 bases had no gene match. Germline values: CDR1 MNHEY, CDR2 SMNVEV (reference sequence). This CDR3 reads CASSPGTGVTEGYTF. CDR3 DNA sequence: TGTGCCAGCAGTCCAGGGACAGGGGTCACGGAGGGCTACACCTTC.